This passage covers 24 T cell receptor beta chains from one sample sequenced in a study of cytomegalovirus exposure and HLA in healthy donors. The PCR had 60 Vbeta and 13 Jbeta primers. Assay used: immunoSEQ multiplex PCR; TCRdb lists only in-frame clones, some missing. The sample has about 200,000 clones, roughly 90% seen once; the top ten hold roughly 0.33%. Source material: PBMCs. The receptors shown here come from a woman aged 25-40 years in good health and CMV-seronegative.

There are a few counts of this clone. The chain employs TRBV19 and TRBJ2-2; the D is unclear. There are 12 residues in the CDR3. V shed 10 bases and J shed 1 base, with 7 bases lying between them. CDR1 LNHDA and CDR2 SQIVND come from the germline V gene (reference sequence). The CDR3 nucleotides are TGTGCCACCCAGTTGAACACCGGGGAGCTGTTTTTT. Protein product: CATQLNTGELFF.

Details on this clone: The same CDR3 can be traced to other DNA sequences in this sample. This chain connects TRBV5-1 to TRBJ2-3; TRBD2 matches 8 bases. This CDR3 spans 16 amino acids. Germline V gene data show CDR1 as SGHRS and CDR2 as YFSETQ. J lost 2 bases, V lost 2 bases, and 7 bases had no gene match. The CDR3 reads CASSLRTSSSTDTQYF. CDR3 nucleotide sequence: TGCGCCAGCAGCTTACGGACTAGCTCCTCCACAGATACGCAGTATTTT.

V is TRBV28 and J is TRBJ1-6; possible D gene TRBD1, 5 bases. Germline values: CDR1 MDHEN, CDR2 SYDVKM. This CDR3 is built from 13 residues. The V end was cut by 6 bases, the J end by 7 bases, with 10 bases between. For the CDR3, the DNA is TGTGCCAGCAGAAGACAGAGAAATTCACCCCTCCACTTT. This encodes CASRRQRNSPLHF.

Comment on this clone: Likely a read error: the CDR3 ends without its conserved phenylalanine or tryptophan. The limits of the CDR3 on the DNA are not certain, so only TCRdb's listed CDR3 is given. This chain joins TRBV4-1 and TRBJ1-2; the table's D call of TRBD1 was not tested on the DNA. Germline CDR1 reads MGHRA; CDR2 reads YSYEKL. Termini included, the CDR3 measures 15 amino acids. The CDR3 sequence is CASSQDFRTGARTYP.

The V call is TRBV6-6, the J call TRBJ2-1, with 8 bases identical to TRBD2. Germline V gene sequence: CDR1 MNHNY, CDR2 SVGAGI (reference sequence). The CDR3 runs 15 residues. V trimming: 4 bases; J trimming: 1 base; junction bases outside the gene matches: 3. CDR3 residues: CASSSTSGSYNEQFF. The CDR3 coding sequence is TGTGCCAGCAGTTCCACTAGCGGATCCTACAATGAGCAGTTCTTC.

The chain combines TRBV6-6 with TRBJ1-5; the D gene is possibly TRBD1 (6 bases). Between the trimmed V and J ends, which lost 7 bases and 4 bases, there was a span of 14 bases. The CDR3 is made up of 14 amino acids. Germline CDR1 is MNHNY and CDR2 is SVGAGI (reference sequence). The CDR3 bases are TGTGCCAGCACCCCCCGGACAGAAAATCAGCCCCAGCATTTT. Protein: CASTPRTENQPQHF.

The chain recombines TRBV7-2 with TRBJ2-7, with 7 bases identical to TRBD2. Trimming took 6 bases from V and 0 from J; bases not matched to a gene: 8. Germline assignment: CDR1 SGHTA and CDR2 FQGNSA. The CDR3 loop spans 15 amino acids. CDR3 loop: CASSFSGTRSYEQYF. The CDR3 region has the DNA TGTGCCAGCAGTTTCAGCGGGACCCGCTCCTACGAGCAGTACTTC.

The chain has TRBV23-1 and TRBJ2-1; D is perhaps TRBD1 (5 bases). TRBV23-1 qualifies as an ORF whose function is uncertain. The CDR3 length is 16 residues. V was clipped by 2 bases and J by 6 bases, with 17 bases between them. CDR3 nucleotides: TGCGCCAGCAGTCAAAGGACACTTGAACTTGGCAATGAGCAGTTCTTC. Residues: CASSQRTLELGNEQFF.

The CDR3: CSAAWPDTQYF. For the CDR3, the DNA is TGCAGTGCCGCATGGCCAGATACGCAGTATTTT. The rearrangement joins TRBV20-1 to TRBJ2-3; D uncertain. Germline V gene sequence: CDR1 DFQATT, CDR2 SNEGSKA (reference sequence). The V end lost 6 bases, the J end lost 4 bases, and 8 bases lay between the germline ends. The length of the CDR3 is 11 residues.

CDR3 coding DNA: TGTGCCAGCAGCCCCCGGACAGGGGGCCACAATGAGCAGTTCTTC. Its protein product is CASSPRTGGHNEQFF. The V and J genes are TRBV11-3 and TRBJ2-1; 11 nucleotides align to TRBD1. CDR3 length equals 15 residues. In germline, CDR1 is SGHNT, CDR2 YENEEA. V lost 5 bases and J lost 5; bases outside the gene matches: 5.

This clone was detected a few times. The chain employs TRBV7-3 and TRBJ2-3, with TRBD1 matching 7 bases. J gave up 2 bases and V 6 bases, and 8 bases lay outside the gene matches. The germline gives CDR1 SGHTA, CDR2 FQGTGA. There are 15 residues in the CDR3. The CDR3 loop reads CASRRLGQNTDTQYF. Written as DNA, the CDR3 is TGTGCCAGCAGACGATTGGGACAGAACACAGATACGCAGTATTTT. The variable domain in full, with the rest retrieved from reference TRBV7-3 and TRBJ2-3, is GAGVSQTPSNKVTEKGKYVELRCDPISGHTALYWYRQSLGQGPEFLIYFQGTGAADDSGLPNDRFFAVRPEGSVSTLKIQRTERGDSAVYLCASRRLGQNTDTQYFGPGTRLTVL.

CDR3 residues: CASSMDGASGTNTQYF. The DNA for the CDR3 is TGTGCCAGTAGTATGGACGGGGCTAGCGGGACAAATACGCAGTATTTT. This chain uses TRBV19 with TRBJ2-3, with 9 bases identical to TRBD2. This CDR3 is 16 amino acids long. V was clipped by 3 bases and J by 7 bases; unmatched bases: 11. Germline V CDR1 and CDR2: LNHDA, SQIVND (reference sequence). The whole variable domain, remainder taken from reference TRBV19 and TRBJ2-3, is DGGITQSPKYLFRKEGQNVTLSCEQNLNHDAMYWYRQDPGQGLRLIYYSQIVNDFQKGDIAEGYSVSREKKESFPLTVTSAQKNPTAFYLCASSMDGASGTNTQYFGPGTRLTVL.

This sequence joins TRBV28 and TRBJ2-5; 10 positions match TRBD2. V gave up 1 base and J gave up 5 bases; unmatched junction bases: 7. Germline V gene sequence: CDR1 MDHEN, CDR2 SYDVKM. This CDR3 has 16 amino acids. CDR3 sequence: CASSLFLAGVLETQYF. CDR3 in DNA: TGTGCCAGCAGTTTATTTCTAGCGGGAGTACTGGAGACCCAGTACTTC.

In this sample, this clone turned up once. This rearrangement joins TRBV7-9 to TRBJ2-5, with D perhaps matching TRBD2 (6 bases). Germline CDR1 is SEHNR and CDR2 is FQNEAQ (reference sequence). The CDR3 has 16 amino acids. Trimming left V 2 bases short and J 5 bases short, with 18 bases between. The DNA for the CDR3 is TGTGCCAGCAGCTTAAATGGCGGGGTCATTGGGGAGACCCAGTACTTC. As protein: CASSLNGGVIGETQYF.

CDR3 DNA: TGTGCCAGCAGCCCGGGACTAGCGGGGGGGCGACATACGCAGTATTTT. Protein product: CASSPGLAGGRHTQYF. This rearrangement joins TRBV5-4 to TRBJ2-3; 16 bases match TRBD2. Germline trimming cut 4 bases from V and 7 bases from J; bases unmatched to any gene: 6. From germline, CDR1 is SGHNT and CDR2 YYREEE (reference sequence). This CDR3 has 16 amino acids.

The chain uses TRBV7-3 and TRBJ1-2; no clear D gene. This CDR3 region has 15 residues. The germline V and J ends were trimmed by 3 bases and 6 bases, with 17 bases remaining between them. Germline CDR1 and CDR2: SGHTA and FQGTGA. In DNA form, the CDR3 reads TGTGCCAGCAGCTTCCGTCACGCCTCGCCGGATGGCTACACCTTC. This translates into CASSFRHASPDGYTF.

The gene calls are TRBV28 and TRBJ2-7; D possibly corresponds to TRBD2 (7 bases). The CDR3 consists of 15 residues. V lost 3 bases to trimming and J lost 0 bases, with 12 bases between them. Germline V lookup: CDR1 MDHEN, CDR2 SYDVKM. For the CDR3, the DNA is TGTGCCAGCAGTTTGCGGGGGCCGAGCTCCTACGAGCAGTACTTC. Amino acids: CASSLRGPSSYEQYF.

The chain uses TRBV19 and TRBJ1-2; D unresolved. Between the trimmed V and J ends, which lost 3 bases and 3 bases, there was a span of 8 bases. Germline-derived CDR1 and CDR2 are LNHDA and SQIVND (reference sequence). This CDR3 comprises 13 residues. The CDR3, as DNA: TGTGCCAGTAGTATCCCAGGTTACTATGGCTACACCTTC. Translating it yields CASSIPGYYGYTF.

The chain employs TRBV6-1 and TRBJ2-7; D may be TRBD1 (6 bases). Trimming pared 6 bases from V and 0 bases from J, leaving 15 bases between. The CDR3 covers 15 residues. Germline V lookup: CDR1 MNHNS, CDR2 SASEGT. The CDR3 is CASRRGHQSSYEQYF. The CDR3 region has the DNA TGTGCCAGCAGGAGGGGACATCAAAGCTCCTACGAGCAGTACTTC.

A remark on this clone: An end of the junction differs from the germline gene, which may be a read error. V gene TRBV7-2 combines with J gene TRBJ2-7; 7 bases line up with TRBD1. This CDR3 has 17 amino acids. Looked up from germline, CDR1 is SGHTA and CDR2 is FQGNSA. The CDR3 reads CASSSNPGQFRSYEQYF. Here the CDR3 DNA reads TGTGCCAGCAGCTCTAACCCGGGACAGTTCCGTTCCTATGAGCAGTACTTC.

This clone turned up a few times. The genes are TRBV5-1 and TRBJ2-7, with 14 nucleotides matching TRBD2. CDR3 length equals 16 residues. The V gene end was trimmed by 4 bases and the J gene end by 4 bases; junction bases not matched to a gene: 7. Germline assignment: CDR1 SGHRS and CDR2 YFSETQ. The CDR3 bases are TGCGCCAGCAGCGGGGGACTAGCGGGAGTAATGTACGAGCAGTACTTC. Its translation: CASSGGLAGVMYEQYF.

This clone was picked up one time. The V gene is TRBV7-2, the J gene TRBJ2-1, with D perhaps TRBD2 (6 bases). Per germline, CDR1 SGHTA and CDR2 FQGNSA. The V end lost 3 bases, the J end lost 7 bases, and 22 bases lay between the germline ends. This CDR3 contains 17 residues. CDR3 sequence reads: CASSFTPGDGLANEQFF. In DNA, the CDR3 is TGTGCCAGCAGCTTTACTCCGGGGGATGGTCTAGCGAATGAGCAGTTCTTC.

The chain employs TRBV11-2 and TRBJ1-2, with D hard to call. V was pared by 5 bases and J by 2 bases, with 15 bases between. Per the germline V gene, CDR1 is SGHAT and CDR2 is FQNNGV. This CDR3 region has 15 residues. This CDR3 is CASSLGRGGNYGYTF. The CDR3 DNA reads as TGTGCCAGCAGCCTCGGACGGGGTGGGAACTATGGCTACACCTTC.

The chain employs TRBV4-1 and TRBJ2-7, with a tentative D call TRBD1 (6 bases). This CDR3 spans 15 amino acids. Trimming removed 3 bases at V and 1 base at J, with 13 bases between. Looked up from germline, CDR1 is MGHRA and CDR2 is YSYEKL. The CDR3 bases are TGCGCCAGCAGCCAGATCTGGACAGCTTCCTACGAGCAGTACTTC. Translated, it gives CASSQIWTASYEQYF.